This T cell receptor beta chain was retrieved from a study of blood T cell repertoires in COVID-19 (dated by TCRdb to the early 2020s). With regard to the full study: The collaborator samples originated in the United States, Italy and Spain and spanned the acute and convalescent phases of COVID-19. A freely available public database, intended as a resource for researchers studying the immune response to SARS-CoV-2, is where the repertoires were released. A de-identified subject ID, COVID-19 status, age in years and sex were almost always included in the sample metadata. Where HLA class I and class II types were available, the types were taken from metadata supplied by the sample provider, not from assay-based typing. The prospective study material was composed of cDNA or gDNA derived from T cells, B-cell-depleted T cells, or PBMCs. The dataset comprised deeply sampled blood TCRbeta repertoires from subjects exposed to, actively infected with, or recovered from COVID-19. Samples were obtained from the ongoing ImmuneRACE study (first 160 participants) and from over a thousand subjects provided by 6 global collaborators.

Participants in the prospective study were enrolled through a virtual design, were aged roughly 18 to 100 years, and lived in 24 United States geographic areas. Cohort assignment in the prospective study relied on participant-reported clinical history from a screening survey and a study questionnaire. Recovered participants in ImmuneRACE Cohort 3 were defined by two consecutive negative NP/OP PCR tests, clearance by a healthcare professional, or resolution of symptoms. Mobile phlebotomists in the prospective study collected whole blood, serum and a nasopharyngeal or oropharyngeal swab from every participant. Participants in the prospective study had the option to provide additional blood draws and questionnaires over an approximately 2-month period. Before DNA extraction, prospective study blood samples were shipped either frozen or at room temperature. With regard to this clone: This clone's antigen is unknown. Per-base qualities were not stored, and no clone one base away is much larger.

Broader findings and caveats from the paper: The amount of clinical and demographic metadata varied by source and participant and was provided uncurated.

TCRbeta CDR3 regions were amplified from genomic DNA by means of the immunoSEQ Assay, a bias-controlled multiplex PCR. The paper's data handling went like this. The number of nucleated cells in each sample was estimated from the amplification of reference gene primers within the assay. To quantify the absolute abundance of each unique TCRbeta CDR3 rearrangement, sequence reads were collapsed and filtered. Productive Simpson clonality was computed per sample as the square root of Simpson's diversity index over productive rearrangements. What TCRdb holds here is the immuneACCESS table cut down to in-frame rearrangements. Part of the clones is not present; checked against another copy, under half of the missing clones reflect an unresolved V gene, and the others are unexplained. For V, J and clone size, that table is used; D and trimming come from the DNA. Across this sample there are 310,000 or so clones, with approximately 90% seen only once. 5.5% to 7% of the sample is held by the ten biggest clonotypes.

This clonotype originated in a woman aged 40 to 50 who had recovered from COVID-19. Sequencing was carried out using PBMCs or T cells enriched from blood (not recorded which).

The CDR3 region has the sequence CASSLGGSGIAGELFF. DNA sequence: TGTGCCAGCAGCTTAGGGGGTAGCGGGATCGCCGGGGAGCTGTTTTTT. The chain uses TRBV7-2 and TRBJ2-2; 8 central nucleotides agree with TRBD2. CDR1 and CDR2, looked up from the germline V gene, are SGHTA and FQGNSA. After removal of 1 base from V and 6 bases from J, the junction retains 7 bases not matched to a gene. From cysteine to phenylalanine, the CDR3 is 16 amino acids long. The entry retains the CDR3 DNA only, 48 bases that are in frame from base 1.